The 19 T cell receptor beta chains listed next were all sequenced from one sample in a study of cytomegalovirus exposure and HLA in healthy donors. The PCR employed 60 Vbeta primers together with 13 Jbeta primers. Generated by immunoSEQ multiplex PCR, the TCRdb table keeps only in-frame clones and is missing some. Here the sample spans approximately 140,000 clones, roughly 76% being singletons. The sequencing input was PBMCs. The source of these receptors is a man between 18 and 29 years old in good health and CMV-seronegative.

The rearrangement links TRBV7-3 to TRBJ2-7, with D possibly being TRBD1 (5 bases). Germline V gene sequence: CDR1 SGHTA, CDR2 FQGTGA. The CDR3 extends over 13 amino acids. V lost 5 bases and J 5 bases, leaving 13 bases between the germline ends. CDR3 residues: CASSIAQGDEQYF. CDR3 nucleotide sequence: TGTGCCAGCAGCATCGCACAAGGGGACGAGCAGTACTTC.

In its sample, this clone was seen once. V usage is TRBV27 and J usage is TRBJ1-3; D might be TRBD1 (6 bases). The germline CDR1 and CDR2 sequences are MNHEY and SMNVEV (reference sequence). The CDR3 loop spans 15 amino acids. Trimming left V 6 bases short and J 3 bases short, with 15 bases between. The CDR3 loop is CASRPNYRDGNTIYF. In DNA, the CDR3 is TGTGCCAGCAGGCCAAACTACAGGGATGGAAACACCATATATTTT.

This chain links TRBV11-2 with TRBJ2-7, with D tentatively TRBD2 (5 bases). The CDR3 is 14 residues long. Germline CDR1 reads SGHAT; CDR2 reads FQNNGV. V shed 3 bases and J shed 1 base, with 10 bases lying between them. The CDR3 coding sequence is TGTGCCAGCAGCTTTACGGCGGGTTCCTACGAGCAGTACTTC. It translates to CASSFTAGSYEQYF.

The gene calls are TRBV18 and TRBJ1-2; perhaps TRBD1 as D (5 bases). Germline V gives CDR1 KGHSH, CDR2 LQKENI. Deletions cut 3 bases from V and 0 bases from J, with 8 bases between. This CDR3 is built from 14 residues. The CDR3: CASSPTETNYGYTF. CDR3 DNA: TGTGCCAGCTCACCGACAGAAACTAACTATGGCTACACCTTC.

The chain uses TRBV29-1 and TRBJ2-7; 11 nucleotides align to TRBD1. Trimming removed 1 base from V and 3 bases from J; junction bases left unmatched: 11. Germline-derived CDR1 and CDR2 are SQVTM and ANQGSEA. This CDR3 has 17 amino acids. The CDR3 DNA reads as TGCAGCGTTGAAGGGTTTCTGGGACAGGGGGAGGGCTACGAGCAGTACTTC. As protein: CSVEGFLGQGEGYEQYF.

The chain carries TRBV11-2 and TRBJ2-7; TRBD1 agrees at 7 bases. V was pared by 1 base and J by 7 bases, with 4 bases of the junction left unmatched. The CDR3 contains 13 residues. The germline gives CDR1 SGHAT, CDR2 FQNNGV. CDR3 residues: CASSLAPTGEQYF. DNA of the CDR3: TGTGCCAGCAGCTTAGCCCCGACAGGGGAGCAGTACTTC.

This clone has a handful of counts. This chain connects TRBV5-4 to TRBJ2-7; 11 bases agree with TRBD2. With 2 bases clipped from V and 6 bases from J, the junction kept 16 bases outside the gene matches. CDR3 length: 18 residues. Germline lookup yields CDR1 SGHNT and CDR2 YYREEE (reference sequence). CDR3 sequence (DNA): TGTGCCAGCAGCTTTGAGTCTAGCGGGAGGCTGTTGGGGGCCGAGCAGTACTTC. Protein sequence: CASSFESSGRLLGAEQYF.

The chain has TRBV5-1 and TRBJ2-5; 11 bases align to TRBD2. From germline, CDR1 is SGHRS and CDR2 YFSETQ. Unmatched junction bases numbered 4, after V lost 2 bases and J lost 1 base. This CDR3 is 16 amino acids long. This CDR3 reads CASSFLAGGLQETQYF. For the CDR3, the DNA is TGCGCCAGCAGCTTTCTAGCGGGGGGACTCCAAGAGACCCAGTACTTC.

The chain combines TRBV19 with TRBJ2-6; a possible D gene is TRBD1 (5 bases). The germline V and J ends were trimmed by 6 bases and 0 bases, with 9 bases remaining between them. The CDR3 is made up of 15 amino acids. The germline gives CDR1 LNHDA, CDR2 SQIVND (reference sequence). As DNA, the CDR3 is TGTGCCAGTAGCATCAGGGACTCTGGGGCCAACGTCCTGACTTTC. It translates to CASSIRDSGANVLTF.

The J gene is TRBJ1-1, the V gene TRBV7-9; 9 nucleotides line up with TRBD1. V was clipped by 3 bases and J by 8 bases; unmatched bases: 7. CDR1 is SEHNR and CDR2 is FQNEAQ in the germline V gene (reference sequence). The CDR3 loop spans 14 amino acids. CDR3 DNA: TGTGCCAGCAGCTTGGAACAGGGGGCCAGGGAAGCTTTCTTT. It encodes CASSLEQGAREAFF.

CDR3 DNA sequence: TGTGCCAGCAGTGAGTTCGTATCCTACGAGCAGTACTTC. Amino acids: CASSEFVSYEQYF. The chain links TRBV2 to TRBJ2-5; D gene unclear. The better agreement between TRBJ2-7 and the DNA end casts doubt on the J call. CDR1 is SNHLY and CDR2 is FYNNEI in the germline V gene. There are 13 residues in the CDR3.

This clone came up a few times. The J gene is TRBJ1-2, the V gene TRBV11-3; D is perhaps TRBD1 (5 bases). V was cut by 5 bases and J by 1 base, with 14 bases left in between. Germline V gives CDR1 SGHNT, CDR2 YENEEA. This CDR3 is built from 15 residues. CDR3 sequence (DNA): TGTGCCAGCAGCGCGGGCAGCGGGGGTAACTATGGCTACACCTTC. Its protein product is CASSAGSGGNYGYTF.

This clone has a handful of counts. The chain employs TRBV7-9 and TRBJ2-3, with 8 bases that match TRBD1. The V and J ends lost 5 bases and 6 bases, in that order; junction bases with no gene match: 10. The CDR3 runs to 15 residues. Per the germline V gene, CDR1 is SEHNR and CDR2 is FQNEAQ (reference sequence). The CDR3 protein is CASSRTGQERDTQYF. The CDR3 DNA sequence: TGTGCCAGCAGCCGCACGGGACAGGAAAGGGATACGCAGTATTTT.

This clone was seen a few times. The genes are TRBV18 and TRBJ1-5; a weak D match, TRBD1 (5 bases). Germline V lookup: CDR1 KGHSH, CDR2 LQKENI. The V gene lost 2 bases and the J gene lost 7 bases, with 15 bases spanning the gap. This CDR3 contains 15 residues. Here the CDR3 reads CASSPAGGVGQPQHF. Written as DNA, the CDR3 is TGTGCCAGCTCACCAGCCGGGGGGGTTGGCCAGCCCCAGCATTTT.

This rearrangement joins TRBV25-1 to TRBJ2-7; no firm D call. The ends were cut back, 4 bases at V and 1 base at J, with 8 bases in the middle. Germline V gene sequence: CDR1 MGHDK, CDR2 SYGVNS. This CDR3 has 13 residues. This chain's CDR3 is CASSVLQSYEQYF. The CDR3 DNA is TGTGCCAGCAGTGTGTTGCAGTCCTACGAGCAGTACTTC.

This CDR3 reads CASSYNSYSSYEQYF. The CDR3 DNA follows: TGTGCCAGCAGCTATAACAGCTATTCCTCCTACGAGCAGTACTTC. This rearrangement joins TRBV7-8 to TRBJ2-7; D remains ambiguous. Germline V gives CDR1 SGHVS, CDR2 FQNEAQ. V dropped 4 bases and J dropped 0 bases, with 13 bases sitting between them. The CDR3 is made up of 15 amino acids.

This CDR3 reads CASSPTGGEKLFF. The CDR3 DNA follows: TGTGCCAGCAGCCCGACAGGGGGGGAAAAACTGTTTTTT. This chain connects TRBV4-2 to TRBJ1-4; 9 bases line up with TRBD1. The V segment lost 4 bases and the J segment 8 bases; nucleotides outside the gene matches: 2. The CDR3 runs 13 residues. Germline CDR1 reads LGHNA; CDR2 reads YNFKEQ.

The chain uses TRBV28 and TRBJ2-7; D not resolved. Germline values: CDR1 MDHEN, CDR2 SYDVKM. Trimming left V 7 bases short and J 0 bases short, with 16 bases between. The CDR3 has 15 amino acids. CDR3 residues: CASIGAPPRSYEQYF. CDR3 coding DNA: TGTGCCAGCATCGGAGCTCCTCCCCGCTCCTACGAGCAGTACTTC.

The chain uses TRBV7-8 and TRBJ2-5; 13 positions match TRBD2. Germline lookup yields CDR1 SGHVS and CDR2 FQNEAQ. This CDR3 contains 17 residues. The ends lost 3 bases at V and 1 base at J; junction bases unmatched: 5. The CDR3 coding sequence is TGTGCCAGCAGCTTGCCAACTAGCGGGGGGGCCCAAGAGACCCAGTACTTC. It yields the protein CASSLPTSGGAQETQYF.